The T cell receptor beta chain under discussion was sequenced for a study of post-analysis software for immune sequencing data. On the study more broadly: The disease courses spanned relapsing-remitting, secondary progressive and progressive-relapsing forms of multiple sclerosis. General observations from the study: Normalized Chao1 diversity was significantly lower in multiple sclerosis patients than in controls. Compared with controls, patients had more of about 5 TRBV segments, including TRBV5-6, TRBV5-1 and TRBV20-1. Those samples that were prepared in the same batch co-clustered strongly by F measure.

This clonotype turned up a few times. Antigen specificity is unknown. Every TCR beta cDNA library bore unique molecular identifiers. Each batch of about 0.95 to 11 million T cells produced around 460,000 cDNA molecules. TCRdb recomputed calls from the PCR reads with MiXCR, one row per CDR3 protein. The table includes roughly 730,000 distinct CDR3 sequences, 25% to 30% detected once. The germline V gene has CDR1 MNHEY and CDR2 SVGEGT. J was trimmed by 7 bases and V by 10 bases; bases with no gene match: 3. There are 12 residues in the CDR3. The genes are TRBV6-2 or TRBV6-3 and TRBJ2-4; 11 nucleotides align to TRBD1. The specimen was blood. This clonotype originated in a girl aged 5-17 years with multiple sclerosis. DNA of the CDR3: TGTGCCACCAGGGACAGGGGGAACATTCAGTACTTC. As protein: CATRDRGNIQYF.